This T cell receptor beta chain was sequenced in a study of T cell responses to AZD1222 COVID-19 vaccine. Measured with immunoSEQ multiplex PCR; TCRdb has only the in-frame clones, and not every one. This table holds over 95,000 clones, approximately 94% found once. This clone was seen a handful of times. This TCR was recovered from an adult in good health. The material was peripheral blood, obtained on day 0 of AZD1222 vaccination.

In DNA form, the CDR3 reads TGTGCCACCAGTGATTTTGAGGGTTACAGCTCCTATAATTCACCCCTCCACTTT. As protein: CATSDFEGYSSYNSPLHF. The V call is TRBV24-1, the J call TRBJ1-6, with D unresolved. CDR3 length: 18 residues. The germline V gene has CDR1 KGHDR and CDR2 SFDVKD. Trimming left V 1 base short and J 0 bases short, with 12 bases between.